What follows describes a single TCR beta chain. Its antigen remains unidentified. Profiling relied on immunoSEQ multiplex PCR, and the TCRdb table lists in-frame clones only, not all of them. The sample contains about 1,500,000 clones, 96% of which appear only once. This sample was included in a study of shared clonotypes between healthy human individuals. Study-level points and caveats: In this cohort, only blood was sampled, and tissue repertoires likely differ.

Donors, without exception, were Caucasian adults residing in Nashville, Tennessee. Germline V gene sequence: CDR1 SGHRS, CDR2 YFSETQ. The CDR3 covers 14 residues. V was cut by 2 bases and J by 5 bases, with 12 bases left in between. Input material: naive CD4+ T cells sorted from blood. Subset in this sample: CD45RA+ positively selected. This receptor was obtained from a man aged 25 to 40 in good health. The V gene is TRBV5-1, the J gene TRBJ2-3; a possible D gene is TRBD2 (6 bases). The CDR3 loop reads CASSFAGNLDTQYF. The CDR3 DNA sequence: TGCGCCAGCAGCTTCGCGGGAAACTTAGATACGCAGTATTTT.